This entry lists 21 T cell receptor beta chains sequenced from one sample in a study of PD-L1 blockade in urothelial cancer. Produced via immunoSEQ multiplex PCR; TCRdb's table is partial and in-frame only. The table includes 30,000 to 40,000 clones, around four fifths detected once. Time point of the sample: pretreatment peripheral blood. The source material was PBMCs, sampled around atezolizumab (anti-PD-L1) treatment. The receptors originated from a man at least 80 years old with urothelial cancer.

The chain uses TRBV30 and TRBJ2-5; TRBD1 is a possible D gene (5 bases). Germline V gene sequence: CDR1 GTSNPN, CDR2 SVGIG (reference sequence). This CDR3 region has 14 residues. Trimming took 3 bases from V and 1 from J, leaving 12 bases between them. CDR3 loop: CAWRAGHFQETQYF. The CDR3 DNA follows: TGTGCCTGGAGGGCAGGGCACTTCCAAGAGACCCAGTACTTC.

This clone has just one count. This rearrangement joins TRBV25-1 to TRBJ1-1; D is possibly TRBD1 (6 bases). V was cut by 7 bases and J by 1 base, with 10 bases left in between. Germline V lookup: CDR1 MGHDK, CDR2 SYGVNS. The CDR3 spans 13 residues. The CDR3 sequence is CASTDRRNTEAFF. The CDR3 coding sequence is TGTGCCAGCACTGACAGGCGGAACACTGAAGCTTTCTTT.

This chain uses TRBV5-6 with TRBJ2-1, with D hard to call. Germline-derived CDR1 and CDR2 are SGHDT and YYEEEE. Deletions cut 0 bases from V and 6 bases from J, with 7 bases between. The CDR3 has 13 residues. In DNA, the CDR3 is TGTGCCAGCAGCTTGGAGCAGGTCAATGAGCAGTTCTTC. Residues: CASSLEQVNEQFF. The entire variable domain, with the rest obtained from reference TRBV5-6 and TRBJ2-1, is as follows: DAGVTQSPTHLIKTRGQQVTLRCSPKSGHDTVSWYQQALGQGPQFIFQYYEEEERQRGNFPDRFSGHQFPNYSSELNVNALLLGDSALYLCASSLEQVNEQFFGPGTRLTVL.

The chain is built from TRBV7-2 and TRBJ1-2; 7 nucleotides align to TRBD1. Germline V gene lookup returns CDR1 SGHTA and CDR2 FQGNSA. CDR3 length equals 14 residues. V dropped 4 bases and J dropped 4; count of bases not matched to a gene: 6. As DNA, the CDR3 is TGTGCCAGCAGCTCTCAACAGGGGATCTATGGCTACACCTTC. Amino acids: CASSSQQGIYGYTF.

J is TRBJ2-5 and V is TRBV28; D possibly corresponds to TRBD1 (5 bases). CDR1 is MDHEN and CDR2 is SYDVKM in the germline V gene. The CDR3 totals 13 residues. V lost 6 bases to trimming and J lost 5 bases, with 13 bases between them. The CDR3 is CASRGQLIETQYF. CDR3 nucleotide sequence: TGTGCCAGCAGAGGACAATTGATTGAGACCCAGTACTTC.

The rearrangement links TRBV2 to TRBJ1-5; D uncertain. This CDR3 spans 15 amino acids. Germline CDR1 reads SNHLY; CDR2 reads FYNNEI. V was cut by 4 bases and J by 0 bases, with 10 bases left in between. CDR3 sequence (DNA): TGTGCCAGCAGTGGTCCGGGGTATAGCAATCAGCCCCAGCATTTT. It specifies CASSGPGYSNQPQHF.

The gene calls are TRBV2 and TRBJ1-5; D gene uncertain. Deletions cut 3 bases from V and 6 bases from J, with 6 bases between. The CDR3 runs 12 residues. Germline V lookup: CDR1 SNHLY, CDR2 FYNNEI. CDR3 sequence (DNA): TGTGCCAGCAGTGACGTCGGTCAGCCCCAGCATTTT. This encodes CASSDVGQPQHF.

The chain is built from TRBV4-2 and TRBJ2-7; TRBD1 matches 7 bases. Germline V gene lookup returns CDR1 LGHNA and CDR2 YNFKEQ. J lost 7 bases, V lost 2 bases, and 8 bases had no gene match. The CDR3 sequence is 14 residues long. CDR3 amino acids: CASSQPDREYEQYF. DNA for the CDR3: TGTGCCAGCAGCCAACCCGACAGGGAATATGAGCAGTACTTC.

Comment on this clone: A much larger clone differs by one base, so this may be a read error. This sequence joins TRBV7-9 and TRBJ1-2, with D possibly TRBD1 on 5 matching bases. The CDR3 runs to 14 residues. The germline V and J ends were trimmed by 5 bases and 8 bases, with 18 bases remaining between them. CDR1 and CDR2 (germline): SEHNR, FQNEAQ (reference sequence). CDR3 DNA sequence: TGTGCCAGCAGCCGGGGGACGTCCCTGGGAGGCTACACCTTC. Residues: CASSRGTSLGGYTF.

This clone was found a few times. V gene TRBV7-9 combines with J gene TRBJ2-3, with a tentative D call TRBD1 (6 bases). Per germline, CDR1 SEHNR and CDR2 FQNEAQ (reference sequence). V lost 4 bases and J 6 bases, leaving 14 bases between the germline ends. The CDR3 spans 14 residues. Here the CDR3 reads CASSSTETGDTQYF. The CDR3 DNA follows: TGTGCCAGCAGCTCGACAGAAACAGGGGATACGCAGTATTTT.

Note on this clone: Compared with germline, one end of the junction differs, possibly owing to a read error. The rearrangement uses TRBV2 and TRBJ2-7, with TRBD2 matching 8 bases. There are 12 residues in the CDR3. Germline V gene lookup returns CDR1 SNHLY and CDR2 FYNNEI. The DNA of the CDR3 is TGTGCCAGCAGTGAAAATGAGCGGGAGCGCTCTTTC. Translating gives CASSENERERSF.

The gene calls are TRBV30 and TRBJ2-7, with 9 bases identical to TRBD1. The germline gives CDR1 GTSNPN, CDR2 SVGIG (reference sequence). The trim removed 8 bases at V and 6 bases at J, leaving 11 bases unmatched. This CDR3 is built from 13 residues. The CDR3 protein is CAGARDRDSEQYF. In DNA form, the CDR3 reads TGTGCCGGGGCCCGGGACAGGGACTCCGAGCAGTACTTC. The whole variable domain, filled in from reference TRBV30 and TRBJ2-7, reads SQTIHQWPATLVQPVGSPLSLECTVEGTSNPNLYWYRQAAGRGLQLLFYSVGIGQISSEVPQNLSASRPQDRQFILSSKKLLLSDSGFYLCAGARDRDSEQYFGPGTRLTVT.

This clone was detected only once. The chain recombines TRBV7-2 with TRBJ2-3; TRBD2 agrees at 7 bases. This CDR3 spans 17 amino acids. V shed 4 bases, J shed 0 bases, and the junction held 10 bases outside the gene matches. The germline gives CDR1 SGHTA, CDR2 FQGNSA. The CDR3 region is CASSSPLGGGSTDTQYF. The CDR3 bases are TGTGCCAGCAGCTCCCCTCTTGGGGGGGGGAGCACAGATACGCAGTATTTT.

This CDR3 reads CASRSDRAPETQYF. CDR3 coding DNA: TGCGCCAGCAGATCCGACAGGGCCCCAGAGACCCAGTACTTC. The chain couples TRBV5-1 to TRBJ2-5; TRBD1 aligns across 7 bases. The CDR3 is 14 amino acids. V shed 5 bases, J shed 4 bases, and the junction held 8 bases outside the gene matches. Germline CDR1 and CDR2: SGHRS and YFSETQ.

The chain combines TRBV5-1 with TRBJ2-5, with D tentatively TRBD1 (5 bases). With 1 base removed from V and 1 base from J, the gap between germline ends came to 11 bases. Germline V lookup: CDR1 SGHRS, CDR2 YFSETQ. The CDR3 is made up of 15 amino acids. CDR3 coding DNA: TGCGCCAGCAGCTTGACAAGTCAGGGCCAAGAGACCCAGTACTTC. It yields the protein CASSLTSQGQETQYF. Filled out from reference TRBV5-1 and TRBJ2-5, the complete variable domain reads KAGVTQTPRYLIKTRGQQVTLSCSPISGHRSVSWYQQTPGQGLQFLFEYFSETQRNKGNFPGRFSGRQFSNSRSEMNVSTLELGDSALYLCASSLTSQGQETQYFGPGTRLLVL.

V and J are TRBV28 and TRBJ1-3; the D is unclear. The ends were cut back, 2 bases at V and 4 bases at J, with 9 bases in the middle. There are 14 residues in the CDR3. CDR1 and CDR2 (germline): MDHEN, SYDVKM. The CDR3: CASSLGLGGNTIYF. CDR3 sequence (DNA): TGTGCCAGCAGTTTAGGACTAGGGGGAAACACCATATATTTT.

This clone has only a few counts. The chain combines TRBV19 with TRBJ2-4; D perhaps matches TRBD1 (6 bases). Germline CDR1 LNHDA, CDR2 SQIVND (reference sequence). The V end was cut by 3 bases, the J end by 1 base, with 13 bases between. The CDR3 covers 16 residues. As DNA, the CDR3 is TGTGCCAGTAGTATTCCGTTAACAGGGGCCAAAAACATTCAGTACTTC. Translating gives CASSIPLTGAKNIQYF.

The genes are TRBV15 and TRBJ2-5; the D is unclear. The CDR3 runs to 13 residues. The germline CDR1 and CDR2 sequences are LNHNV and YYDKDF (reference sequence). Trimming removed 6 bases from V and 0 bases from J, with 8 bases in between. CDR3 amino acids: CATRTLYQETQYF. Written as DNA, the CDR3 is TGTGCCACCAGGACATTGTACCAAGAGACCCAGTACTTC.

The chain joins TRBV28 to TRBJ1-5, with unresolved D. There are 15 residues in the CDR3. With 5 bases removed from V and 4 bases from J, the gap between germline ends came to 15 bases. Per the germline V gene, CDR1 is MDHEN and CDR2 is SYDVKM. The CDR3 nucleotides are TGTGCCAGCAGTCTCAGCATAGCGGGAAATCAGCCCCAGCATTTT. This gives the protein CASSLSIAGNQPQHF.

The CDR3, as DNA: TGTGCCAGCAGCCAAGTAACGGGCACCATATATTTT. Protein product: CASSQVTGTIYF. The J gene is TRBJ1-3, the V gene TRBV14; D is unresolved. Germline V gene lookup returns CDR1 SGHDN and CDR2 FVKESK. The ends were cut back, 1 base at V and 9 bases at J, with 7 bases in the middle. This CDR3 has 12 amino acids.

This clone was found once. The chain employs TRBV4-3 and TRBJ2-1, with D maybe TRBD1 (6 bases). The CDR3 runs 15 residues. The V gene lost 0 bases and the J gene lost 5 bases, with 11 bases spanning the gap. The germline V gene has CDR1 LGHNA and CDR2 YSLEER. The CDR3 sequence is CASSQETGFHNEQFF. The CDR3 coding sequence is TGCGCCAGCAGCCAAGAAACAGGGTTCCACAATGAGCAGTTCTTC.